This record looks at one T cell receptor beta chain sequence and its context. This record comes from a study of blood T cell repertoires in COVID-19. Study information: The samples span acute and convalescent COVID-19 from the United States, Italy and Spain. T cells, B-cell-depleted T cells, or PBMCs supplied cDNA or gDNA.

In the original analysis: Nucleated cell number was recorded as an estimate derived from reference gene primer amplification. TCRdb's table, derived via immunoSEQ multiplex PCR, lists solely in-frame clones and lacks some. V, J and clone size reflect that table, while D and trimming were determined from the DNA. The sample lists 160,000 or so clones; approximately 90% were seen once. The length of the CDR3 is 15 residues. With 4 bases clipped from V and 2 bases from J, the junction kept 5 bases outside the gene matches. Germline V gene sequence: CDR1 LGHDT, CDR2 YNNKEL (reference sequence). The clonotype originates from a woman between 50 and 59 years old with acute or convalescent COVID-19. Sequenced material: peripheral blood. V usage is TRBV3-1 (or the pseudogene TRBV3-2) and J usage is TRBJ2-7, with 10 bases fitting TRBD1. This chain's CDR3 is CASSPGQGGPYEQYF. In DNA form, the CDR3 reads TGTGCCAGCAGCCCCGGACAGGGGGGACCCTACGAGCAGTACTTC.